A selection of T cell receptor beta chains follows, all from one sample in a study of blood T cells in healthy people across ages. Each CDR3 protein gets one entry after TCRdb re-called the 5' RACE reads with MiXCR. This sample has some 1.5 million distinct CDR3 sequences; roughly 43% occur once, and the top ten carry under 5%. Source material: blood. The receptors shown here come from a woman between 18 and 29 years old in good health. CDR3s include the opening cysteine and the closing phenylalanine or tryptophan. D genes are given only for firm matches. A row's size may be missing; if present it is once, few, many or a size class.

J: TRBJ2-5
D: .
V: TRBV10-3
size: few
DNA: TGTGCCATCAGTGATCAGGGAAGGGTTGAGCAGTACTTC
CDR3: CAISDQGRVEQYF

J: TRBJ1-4
D: .
V: TRBV7-2
size: few
DNA: TGTGCCAGCAGCTTCCCCAACGAGAACCTGTTTTTT
CDR3: CASSFPNENLFF

J: TRBJ2-3
D: .
V: TRBV4-1
size: many
DNA: TGCGCCAGCAGCCAAGGGGCGTTCAGCACAGATACGCAGTATTTT
CDR3: CASSQGAFSTDTQYF

J: TRBJ2-1
D: .
V: TRBV5-6
size: .
DNA: TGTGCCAGCAGCTTGGCAACTAAGACTTACAATGAGCAGTTCTTC
CDR3: CASSLATKTYNEQFF

J: TRBJ2-1
D: .
V: TRBV6-6
size: .
DNA: TGTGCCAGCAGCCGTCCGGGAGAAAGAATGTTCTTC
CDR3: CASSRPGERMFF

J: TRBJ2-7
D: TRBD2
V: TRBV6-2/TRBV6-3
size: .
DNA: TGTGCCAGCAGTTACGTGTCGGCGGGAGTGAACGAGCAGTACTTC
CDR3: CASSYVSAGVNEQYF

J: TRBJ2-5
D: .
V: TRBV5-1
size: .
DNA: TGCGCCAGCAGCATTACAGGAGCGTACCAAGAGACCCAGTACTTC
CDR3: CASSITGAYQETQYF

J: TRBJ1-1
D: .
V: TRBV5-1
size: .
DNA: TGCGCCAGCAGCTTGGTGTCCGTGGACACTGAAGCTTTCTTT
CDR3: CASSLVSVDTEAFF

J: TRBJ2-4
D: .
V: TRBV4-3
size: .
DNA: TGCGCCAGCAGCCAAGACGGGGCCGAAAACATTCAGTACTTC
CDR3: CASSQDGAENIQYF

J: TRBJ2-4
D: .
V: TRBV7-9
size: .
DNA: TGTGCCAGCAGCTCAGGATTAGTTCCCCTAGCCAAAAACATTCAGTACTTC
CDR3: CASSSGLVPLAKNIQYF

J: TRBJ2-3
D: TRBD2
V: TRBV10-3
size: .
DNA: TGTGCCTTAGGGACTAGCGGGATTCCAGATACGCAGTATTTT
CDR3: CALGTSGIPDTQYF

J: TRBJ1-2
D: TRBD1
V: TRBV5-1
size: .
DNA: TGCGCCAGCAGCACCCCGACAGGGGTCCCTAACTATGGCTACACCTTC
CDR3: CASSTPTGVPNYGYTF

J: TRBJ2-3
D: TRBD2
V: TRBV5-1
size: .
DNA: TGCGCCAGCAGCTTTGGGACTAGCGGACTCACAGATACGCAGTATTTT
CDR3: CASSFGTSGLTDTQYF

J: TRBJ2-1
D: TRBD2
V: TRBV20-1
size: once
DNA: TGCAGTGCTTGGACTAGCGGGAACCTCAATGAGCAGTTCTTC
CDR3: CSAWTSGNLNEQFF

J: TRBJ1-2
D: .
V: TRBV12-3/TRBV12-4
size: .
DNA: TGTGCCAGCAGTTTCGACGGGGGAAGCGGCTACACCTTC
CDR3: CASSFDGGSGYTF

J: TRBJ2-7
D: .
V: TRBV21-1
size: few
DNA: TGTGCCAGCAGCAAAGCCCCCGGTGGGACAGGGGGCACTCCTTGCTACGAGCAGTACTTC
CDR3: CASSKAPGGTGGTPCYEQYF